This TCR beta chain was identified during a study of T cell responses to AZD1222 COVID-19 vaccine. This table comes from immunoSEQ multiplex PCR, and its TCRdb copy is limited to in-frame clones, with some not included. The sample shows over 110,000 clones, 85% to 95% of them seen only once. Remarks on this clone: Its antigen is unidentified.

V was cut by 10 bases and J by 4 bases, with 22 bases left in between. Germline values: CDR1 LNHDA, CDR2 SQIVND (reference sequence). The CDR3 is 15 residues long. Notes on the study in general: Baseline seropositivity characterized only six or seven AZD1222 recipients. Reportedly, close to half of spike-specific TCRs are directed against unmutated variant regions. Elevations in Spike-specific TCR breadth and depth followed administration of two AZD1222 doses. There were vaccine-associated CD4 TCRs across spike, dominant at 160-218 and 743-854.

The chain uses TRBV19 and TRBJ1-1; possible D gene TRBD1, 5 bases. Sequences were derived from peripheral blood, sampled 28 days after the second AZD1222 dose. This clonotype was sampled from an adult who received the AZD1222 COVID-19 vaccine. CDR3 amino acids: CATWAQGGVSTEAFF. The CDR3 DNA follows: TGTGCCACCTGGGCCCAGGGAGGAGTGTCCACTGAAGCTTTCTTT.